Given below is one TCR beta chain in context. Antigen unknown. In germline, CDR1 is DFQATT, CDR2 SNEGSKA (reference sequence). CDR3 length equals 11 residues. V shed 4 bases and J shed 8 bases, with 9 bases lying between them. This specimen comes from a study of blood T cells in healthy people across ages. Study-wide results and limits: Relative to aged donors, long-lived donors carried more naive CD4+ cells and displayed higher diversity. TCR beta diversity per million T cells fell roughly linearly with age.

The authors ran a second PCR of 7 to 11 cycles using a sample-barcoded 5' primer and a J-beta primer mix. MiXCR, applied by TCRdb to the 5' RACE reads, yields one record per CDR3 protein. The repertoire holds hundreds of thousands of distinct CDR3 sequences, more than 20% seen once, with roughly 3.7% in the top ten. The sample taken for sequencing was blood. The chain carries TRBV20-1 and TRBJ2-4, with D unresolved. The sequence derives from an older man in good health. DNA of the CDR3: TGCAGTGCTACCCAGGCGGACATTCAGTACTTC. It codes for CSATQADIQYF.